This T cell receptor (beta chain) was recorded in a study of identical twins. The CDR3 sequence is 13 residues long. Germline CDR1 is SGHVS and CDR2 is FQNEAQ. Trimming stripped 1 base from V and 5 bases from J, with 6 bases between. Whole-study findings and limits: Alpha sequences that were out-of-frame and twin-shared showed an excess of low generation probability.

In regard to this clonotype: Its cognate antigen is unknown.

Through template switching, a universal primer site was introduced, and the cDNA contained unique molecular identifiers. TCRdb reprocessed the 5' RACE reads with MiXCR, giving one entry per CDR3 protein. This table has about 280,000 distinct CDR3 sequences, approximately 8% appearing once. This same sample was also part of a study on yellow fever vaccine responses in identical twins.

This rearrangement joins TRBV7-8 to TRBJ2-1; D call uncertain. Specimen: memory (CD45RO+) T cells sorted from blood. The receptor's source is a woman between 18 and 30 years old in good health. CDR3: CASSLETHNEQFF. In nucleotides, the CDR3 is TGTGCCAGCAGCTTAGAGACTCACAATGAGCAGTTCTTC.